The 27 T cell receptor beta chains given below trace back to one sample, sequenced in a study of shared clonotypes between healthy human individuals. The method was immunoSEQ multiplex PCR; TCRdb's version includes in-frame clones alone and lacks a portion of them. The data show some 2 million clones, roughly 94% seen once. Sequencing was performed on naive CD4+ T cells sorted from blood. Stated subset: CD45RA+ positively selected. These receptors came from a man aged 18 to 30 in good health.

The V gene is TRBV6-5, the J gene TRBJ2-3; D gene ambiguous. The V end lost 0 bases, the J end lost 4 bases, and 11 bases lay between the germline ends. CDR1 is MNHEY and CDR2 is SVGAGI in the germline V gene. The CDR3 loop spans 15 amino acids. In DNA, the CDR3 is TGTGCCAGCAGTTACTCAGTTAGAGGAGCAGATACGCAGTATTTT. Protein product: CASSYSVRGADTQYF.

J is TRBJ2-5 and V is TRBV27; TRBD1 is a possible D gene (6 bases). Germline CDR1 and CDR2: MNHEY and SMNVEV (reference sequence). This CDR3 spans 15 amino acids. The V gene lost 0 bases and the J gene lost 4 bases, with 12 bases spanning the gap. The CDR3 loop is CASSLSQGRLETQYF. CDR3 bases: TGTGCCAGCAGTTTATCACAGGGCCGTTTAGAGACCCAGTACTTC.

The J gene is TRBJ1-6, the V gene TRBV12-5, with a weak D call TRBD1 (5 bases). This CDR3 region has 16 residues. The V gene's germline CDR1 is LGHNT and CDR2 FRNRAP. V lost 3 bases and J 14 bases, leaving 23 bases between the germline ends. In nucleotides, the CDR3 is TGTGCTAGTGGTTTTGTATCGGGACGGTATAATTCGGCCCTCCACTTT. Translated: CASGFVSGRYNSALHF. Complete variable domain (other parts from reference TRBV12-5 and TRBJ1-6): DARVTQTPRHKVTEMGQEVTMRCQPILGHNTVFWYRQTMMQGLELLAYFRNRAPLDDSGMPKDRFSAEMPDATLATLKIQPSEPRDSAVYFCASGFVSGRYNSALHFGNGTRLTVT.

The CDR3 here is CASSEDLFSMGGYTF. CDR3 DNA sequence: TGTGCCAGCAGTGAAGATCTTTTTTCGATGGGTGGCTACACCTTC. The chain uses TRBV6-1 and TRBJ1-2, with no clear D. This CDR3 spans 15 amino acids. Germline V gives CDR1 MNHNS, CDR2 SASEGT. Trimming took off 1 base at V and 7 bases at J, with 16 bases between the two ends.

Written as DNA, the CDR3 is TGTGCCAGCAGACCCCTTCCAGGGAACTATGGCTACACCTTC. Protein: CASRPLPGNYGYTF. The rearrangement links TRBV28 to TRBJ1-2; tentative D call: TRBD1 (5 bases). This CDR3 comprises 14 residues. Per the germline V gene, CDR1 is MDHEN and CDR2 is SYDVKM. The ends were cut back, 6 bases at V and 2 bases at J, with 13 bases in the middle.

J is TRBJ2-7 and V is TRBV5-1; 9 bases are a match to TRBD1. This CDR3 has 15 amino acids. Germline CDR1 is SGHRS and CDR2 is YFSETQ. Losses at the gene ends were 3 bases for V and 0 bases for J; bases not matched to a gene: 4. The CDR3 loop is CASSSGTGSSYEQYF. The CDR3 region has the DNA TGCGCCAGCAGCTCCGGGACAGGGAGCTCCTACGAGCAGTACTTC.

The V and J genes are TRBV5-4 and TRBJ2-3; 10 nucleotides match TRBD1. J lost 5 bases, V lost 3 bases, and 6 bases had no gene match. The CDR3 consists of 15 residues. Looked up from germline, CDR1 is SGHNT and CDR2 is YYREEE (reference sequence). CDR3 nucleotide sequence: TGTGCCAGCAGCTCCGGGACAGGGGATGGAGATACGCAGTATTTT. Encoded protein: CASSSGTGDGDTQYF.

The V call is TRBV2, the J call TRBJ1-5, with a possible D match to TRBD1 (5 bases). Trimming shortened V by 2 bases and J by 0 bases, and 11 bases separated the two germline ends. The germline CDR1 and CDR2 sequences are SNHLY and FYNNEI. The CDR3 loop spans 16 amino acids. CDR3 sequence (DNA): TGTGCCAGCAGTGAAAGGGGCCGCTATAGCAATCAGCCCCAGCATTTT. It encodes CASSERGRYSNQPQHF. The full variable domain, with the rest looked up from reference TRBV2 and TRBJ1-5, is EPEVTQTPSHQVTQMGQEVILRCVPISNHLYFYWYRQILGQKVEFLVSFYNNEISEKSEIFDDQFSVERPDGSNFTLKIRSTKLEDSAMYFCASSERGRYSNQPQHFGDGTRLSIL.

The J gene is TRBJ2-3, the V gene TRBV7-2; D unresolved. V lost 0 bases and J 14 bases, leaving 9 bases between the germline ends. The CDR3 consists of 11 residues. The germline CDR1 and CDR2 sequences are SGHTA and FQGNSA. The CDR3 DNA follows: TGTGCCAGCAGCTTAGCGGGGAATAGGTATTTT. Translating gives CASSLAGNRYF.

The chain recombines TRBV2 with TRBJ2-3; 9 nucleotides align to TRBD1. This CDR3 is built from 17 residues. Germline CDR1 is SNHLY and CDR2 is FYNNEI. V lost 6 bases and J lost 5; bases outside the gene matches: 15. The CDR3 here is CASRDTGGARVIDTQYF. For the CDR3, the DNA is TGTGCCAGCAGGGATACAGGGGGCGCAAGGGTTATAGATACGCAGTATTTT.

V and J are TRBV25-1 and TRBJ1-2, with 7 bases matching TRBD1. CDR3 length: 13 amino acids. Germline-derived CDR1 and CDR2 are MGHDK and SYGVNS. Trimming took 5 bases from V and 4 from J; bases not matched to a gene: 4. CDR3 in amino acids: CASSNTGAYGYTF. The DNA for the CDR3 is TGTGCCAGCAGTAACACAGGGGCCTATGGCTACACCTTC.

This chain links TRBV7-9 with TRBJ2-1; 9 bases match TRBD2. Germline trimming cut 10 bases from V and 6 bases from J; bases unmatched to any gene: 13. Germline CDR1 reads SEHNR; CDR2 reads FQNEAQ (reference sequence). The CDR3 is 15 residues long. In DNA form, the CDR3 reads TGTGCCACCATGCGGGAGGGGGTTTTTGGCAATGAGCAGTTCTTC. Amino acids: CATMREGVFGNEQFF.

The chain has TRBV4-2 and TRBJ1-1, with 8 bases fitting TRBD1. V lost 0 bases and J lost 6; bases outside the gene matches: 9. The CDR3 has 16 residues. CDR1 LGHNA and CDR2 YNFKEQ come from the germline V gene. For the CDR3, the DNA is TGTGCCAGCAGCCAAGATGACGGACAGGGAAACCCTGAAGCTTTCTTT. This sequence encodes CASSQDDGQGNPEAFF.

This chain joins TRBV5-4 and TRBJ2-3; 9 nucleotides align to TRBD2. Germline V gene sequence: CDR1 SGHNT, CDR2 YYREEE (reference sequence). CDR3 size: 16 residues. With V trimmed by 4 bases and J by 5 bases, 11 bases remained unmatched. CDR3 coding DNA: TGTGCCAGCAGCATAGGTTTAGAAGCGGGGGGAGATACGCAGTATTTT. As protein: CASSIGLEAGGDTQYF.

This clone was observed once. The chain uses TRBV5-1 and TRBJ2-5; 11 bases are a match to TRBD2. The CDR3 consists of 15 residues. The germline CDR1 and CDR2 sequences are SGHRS and YFSETQ. The V gene end was trimmed by 4 bases and the J gene end by 7 bases; junction bases not matched to a gene: 9. CDR3 loop: CASSIQTSGTGTQYF. CDR3 DNA: TGCGCCAGCAGCATACAGACTAGCGGGACAGGGACCCAGTACTTC.

This clone was picked up one time. The chain recombines TRBV10-1 with TRBJ1-2, with 11 bases matching TRBD1. After removal of 10 bases from V and 8 bases from J, the junction contained 12 bases not matched to a gene. This CDR3 spans 14 amino acids. Germline V gives CDR1 WNHNN, CDR2 SYGVQD (reference sequence). The DNA for the CDR3 is TGCGCCATTCCCCCGGGACAGGGGGTGGAGGGCTACACCTTC. It translates to CAIPPGQGVEGYTF.

The genes are TRBV2 and TRBJ2-2; D not certain. Germline V gives CDR1 SNHLY, CDR2 FYNNEI. V was cut by 1 base and J by 1 base, with 7 bases left in between. CDR3 length: 15 amino acids. CDR3 sequence: CASSEGPLNTGELFF. CDR3 coding DNA: TGTGCCAGCAGTGAAGGTCCTTTGAACACCGGGGAGCTGTTTTTT.

The rearrangement links TRBV18 to TRBJ2-7, with 14 bases that match TRBD2. V lost 5 bases and J lost 3; bases outside the gene matches: 3. CDR1 is KGHSH, CDR2 LQKENI, per germline. CDR3 length equals 15 residues. CDR3 residues: CASSIGLAGGYEQYF. In DNA, the CDR3 is TGTGCCAGCTCAATAGGACTAGCGGGAGGCTACGAGCAGTACTTC. The full variable domain, in which reference TRBV18 and TRBJ2-7 provide the parts outside the CDR3, is NAGVMQNPRHLVRRRGQEARLRCSPMKGHSHVYWYRQLPEEGLKFMVYLQKENIIDESGMPKERFSAEFPKEGPSILRIQQVVRGDSAAYFCASSIGLAGGYEQYFGPGTRLTVT.

Notes on this clone: A much larger clone differs from this one at a single base, so this may be a read error. Other DNA sequences in the same sample also yield this CDR3. The gene calls are TRBV20-1 and TRBJ2-5; no clear D. V lost 1 base, J lost 4 bases, and 4 bases lay in between. The CDR3 totals 11 residues. Germline CDR1 DFQATT, CDR2 SNEGSKA (reference sequence). CDR3 bases: TGCAGTGCTAGAGTGGTAGAGACCCAGTACTTC. Translating gives CSARVVETQYF.

The chain combines TRBV5-1 with TRBJ1-6, with a tentative D call TRBD1 (5 bases). V lost 4 bases, J lost 7 bases, and 15 bases lay in between. The CDR3 length is 15 residues. The germline CDR1 and CDR2 sequences are SGHRS and YFSETQ. In DNA, the CDR3 is TGCGCCAGCAGCCTCGGGACTGCCGAGAATTCACCCCTCCACTTT. Amino acids: CASSLGTAENSPLHF.

V usage is TRBV2 and J usage is TRBJ2-3; D is uncertain. Looked up from germline, CDR1 is SNHLY and CDR2 is FYNNEI. The CDR3 covers 11 residues. Trimming left V 4 bases short and J 6 bases short, with 5 bases between. Here the CDR3 DNA reads TGTGCCAGCAGTGCGGGCGATACGCAGTATTTT. Encoded protein: CASSAGDTQYF.

The chain links TRBV2 to TRBJ2-1; weak D call: TRBD2 (6 bases). The germline V gene encodes CDR1 SNHLY and CDR2 FYNNEI. Trimming took 3 bases from V and 8 from J, leaving 11 bases between them. The CDR3 extends over 13 amino acids. The CDR3 bases are TGTGCCAGCAGTGATCCTAGCGCCTATGAGCAGTTCTTC. Its translation is CASSDPSAYEQFF.

The chain is built from TRBV20-1 and TRBJ2-3; no clear D gene. Germline CDR1 and CDR2: DFQATT and SNEGSKA (reference sequence). V lost 7 bases and J 5 bases, leaving 10 bases between the germline ends. This CDR3 has 11 residues. CDR3 in amino acids: CSVPTLDTQYF. CDR3 DNA sequence: TGCAGTGTACCCACGCTAGATACGCAGTATTTT.

The rearrangement joins TRBV30 to TRBJ2-7, with D possibly TRBD1 on 6 matching bases. The CDR3 contains 13 residues. Germline V lookup: CDR1 GTSNPN, CDR2 SVGIG (reference sequence). V lost 2 bases and J lost 0, with 8 bases in between. The CDR3 sequence is CAWSRDNSYEQYF. The DNA for the CDR3 is TGTGCCTGGAGTAGGGACAACTCCTACGAGCAGTACTTC.

This clone was seen a single time. This chain joins TRBV6-5 and TRBJ1-5, with D possibly matching TRBD1 (5 bases). Germline V gives CDR1 MNHEY, CDR2 SVGAGI. CDR3 size: 14 residues. Trimming left V 6 bases short and J 3 bases short, with 12 bases between. CDR3 nucleotides: TGTGCCAGCAGCCGCGGGGCGAACAATCAGCCCCAGCATTTT. Amino acids: CASSRGANNQPQHF.

This sequence joins TRBV4-1 and TRBJ1-5, with 12 bases fitting TRBD1. The CDR3 totals 17 residues. Germline V gene lookup returns CDR1 MGHRA and CDR2 YSYEKL. Losses at the gene ends were 5 bases for V and 5 bases for J; bases not matched to a gene: 10. Here the CDR3 reads CASSYAEGQGAHQPQHF. CDR3 nucleotides: TGCGCCAGCAGCTACGCCGAGGGACAGGGGGCACATCAGCCCCAGCATTTT.

The chain joins TRBV16 to TRBJ2-3; D may be TRBD2 (6 bases). Trimming took 3 bases from V and 1 from J, leaving 8 bases between them. CDR3 length equals 14 residues. Per the germline V gene, CDR1 is KGHSY and CDR2 is FQNENV. CDR3 loop: CASSQRGGTDTQYF. The CDR3, as DNA: TGTGCCAGCAGCCAGCGGGGCGGCACAGATACGCAGTATTTT. Combining the CDR3 with reference TRBV16 and TRBJ2-3 gives the whole variable domain GEEVAQTPKHLVRGEGQKAKLYCAPIKGHSYVFWYQQVLKNEFKFLISFQNENVFDETGMPKERFSAKCLPNSPCSLEIQATKLEDSAVYFCASSQRGGTDTQYFGPGTRLTVL.